This T cell receptor (beta chain) is from a study of blood T cell repertoires in COVID-19. Libraries were prepared by immunoSEQ multiplex PCR; TCRdb keeps only in-frame clonotypes and omits some of them. The sample records over 250,000 clones, approximately 91% being singletons. The sample taken for sequencing was peripheral blood. The TCR originated in a middle-aged man with acute or convalescent COVID-19.

The CDR3 bases are TGTGCCAGCAGTGAGGGGGACAGACTTGGAGAGCAGTACTTC. It translates to CASSEGDRLGEQYF. The V and J genes are TRBV2 and TRBJ2-7; the match to TRBD1 covers 7 bases. The CDR3 is 14 amino acids. After removal of 3 bases from V and 7 bases from J, the junction contained 9 bases not matched to a gene. CDR1 and CDR2 (germline): SNHLY, FYNNEI.